Shown below are 5 T cell receptor beta chains from a single sample sequenced in a study of blood T cells in healthy people across ages. The second PCR ran about 6 to 11 cycles with a sample-barcoded 5' primer and J-beta primers. MiXCR, run by TCRdb on the 5' RACE reads, gives a single entry per CDR3 protein. The profile shows approximately 800,000 distinct CDR3 sequences, roughly 25% of them singletons. These data were also filed under a second study, of T cells of mothers and their children.

The sample taken for sequencing was blood. Source of these receptors: a boy between 10 and 17 years old in good health.

The chain is built from TRBV12-3 or TRBV12-4 and TRBJ1-4; the D is unclear. V lost 6 bases and J 0 bases, leaving 8 bases between the germline ends. The CDR3 length is 14 residues. CDR3 sequence reads: CASRKGATNEKLFF. In DNA, the CDR3 is TGTGCCAGCAGGAAGGGTGCAACTAATGAAAAACTGTTTTTT.

This clonotype came up a few times. CDR3 sequence (DNA): TGCGCCAGCAGCTTGGATAGGGCTTCTGAGACCCAGTACTTC. This sequence encodes CASSLDRASETQYF. The chain joins TRBV5-1 to TRBJ2-5, with D uncertain. The V gene's germline CDR1 is SGHRS and CDR2 YFSETQ. The CDR3 has 14 amino acids. Trimming pared 0 bases from V and 5 bases from J, leaving 11 bases between.

V is TRBV6-5 and J is TRBJ1-1, with D unclear. Trimming shortened V by 2 bases and J by 3 bases, and 7 bases separated the two germline ends. Germline-derived CDR1 and CDR2 are MNHEY and SVGAGI. CDR3 length: 13 residues. CDR3 amino acids: CASSYTRDTEAFF. The CDR3, as DNA: TGTGCCAGCAGTTACACTAGGGACACTGAAGCTTTCTTT.

This clonotype was detected a few times. The chain joins TRBV5-6 to TRBJ2-5, with D maybe TRBD2 (6 bases). This CDR3 region has 13 residues. Germline V lookup: CDR1 SGHDT, CDR2 YYEEEE. Trimming pared 4 bases from V and 5 bases from J, leaving 12 bases between. For the CDR3, the DNA is TGTGCCAGCAGCCCGGGGAGGAGGGAGACCCAGTACTTC. Translation gives CASSPGRRETQYF.

The chain uses TRBV28 and TRBJ2-7, with D possibly matching TRBD1 (5 bases). V gave up 3 bases and J gave up 0 bases, with 18 bases separating them. Germline-derived CDR1 and CDR2 are MDHEN and SYDVKM. The CDR3 length is 17 residues. The CDR3 bases are TGTGCCAGCAGTTTGGACCAGGGAATCACTGGCTCCTACGAGCAGTACTTC. Its translation is CASSLDQGITGSYEQYF.